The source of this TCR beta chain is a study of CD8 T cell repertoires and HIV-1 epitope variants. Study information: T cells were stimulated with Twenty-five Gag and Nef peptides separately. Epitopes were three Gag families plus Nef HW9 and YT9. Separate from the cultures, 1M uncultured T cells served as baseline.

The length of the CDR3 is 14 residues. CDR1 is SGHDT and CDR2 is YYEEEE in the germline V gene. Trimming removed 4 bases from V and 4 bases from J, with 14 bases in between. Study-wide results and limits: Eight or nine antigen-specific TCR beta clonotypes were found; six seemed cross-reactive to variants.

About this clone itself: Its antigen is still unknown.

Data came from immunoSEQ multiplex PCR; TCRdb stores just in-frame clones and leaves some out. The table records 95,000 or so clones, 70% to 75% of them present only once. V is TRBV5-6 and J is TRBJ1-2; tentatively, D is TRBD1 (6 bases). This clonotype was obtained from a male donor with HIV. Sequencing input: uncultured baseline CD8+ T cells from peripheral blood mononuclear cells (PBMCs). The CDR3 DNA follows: TGTGCCAGCAGCGGACAGCCGCTCTCCTATGGCTACACCTTC. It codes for CASSGQPLSYGYTF.